One sample yielded the 19 T cell receptor beta chains listed below, sequenced in a study of blood T cell repertoires in COVID-19. Sequencing was performed with immunoSEQ multiplex PCR; in TCRdb, only in-frame clones are kept and a portion is missing. The sample lists approximately 300,000 clones; around 90% were seen once. Material for sequencing was peripheral blood. All receptors come from a woman in her 50s who had recovered from COVID-19.

The chain employs TRBV13 and TRBJ1-2, with TRBD1 matching over 8 bases. The J segment lost 4 bases and the V segment lost 5 bases, leaving 3 bases of the junction unmatched. This CDR3 has 13 amino acids. Germline CDR1 PRHDT, CDR2 FYEKMQ (reference sequence). CDR3 loop: CASSLDRGYGYTF. The CDR3 DNA reads TGTGCCAGCAGCCTTGACAGGGGCTATGGCTACACCTTC.

This clone was seen more than once but under ten times. The chain has TRBV4-2 and TRBJ2-1; 9 nucleotides agree with TRBD2. CDR3 size: 17 residues. The ends lost 1 base at V and 7 bases at J; junction bases unmatched: 11. Germline-derived CDR1 and CDR2 are LGHNA and YNFKEQ. CDR3 DNA sequence: TGTGCCAGCAGCCAAGGGACGTCAGCGGGAGGTGGGAATGAGCAGTTCTTC. It translates to CASSQGTSAGGGNEQFF.

The V gene is TRBV15, the J gene TRBJ2-7; 11 bases match TRBD1. CDR1 and CDR2 (germline): LNHNV, YYDKDF (reference sequence). This CDR3 has 17 amino acids. The trim removed 0 bases at V and 3 bases at J, leaving 7 bases unmatched. In DNA, the CDR3 is TGTGCCACCAGCAGAGATCTTACGGGACAGGGGGTCTACGAGCAGTACTTC. Its translation: CATSRDLTGQGVYEQYF.

This clone is a singleton in its sample. The V call is TRBV19, the J call TRBJ1-2; D is perhaps TRBD1 (5 bases). The V and J ends lost 5 bases and 4 bases respectively, with 14 bases between them. The germline CDR1 and CDR2 sequences are LNHDA and SQIVND (reference sequence). This CDR3 is built from 14 residues. DNA of the CDR3: TGTGCCAGTAGTGCAAGGGGATACTTCTATGGCTACACCTTC. Protein: CASSARGYFYGYTF.

This clone was seen a handful of times. The rearrangement uses TRBV7-3 and TRBJ2-1, with 14 nucleotides matching TRBD2. V lost 5 bases, J lost 6 bases, and 3 bases stayed unmatched. There are 15 residues in the CDR3. Per the germline V gene, CDR1 is SGHTA and CDR2 is FQGTGA. As DNA, the CDR3 is TGTGCCAGCAGCCTCGGGACTAGCGGGGGCAATGAGCAGTTCTTC. This sequence encodes CASSLGTSGGNEQFF. The full variable domain, in which reference TRBV7-3 and TRBJ2-1 provide the parts outside the CDR3, is GAGVSQTPSNKVTEKGKYVELRCDPISGHTALYWYRQSLGQGPEFLIYFQGTGAADDSGLPNDRFFAVRPEGSVSTLKIQRTERGDSAVYLCASSLGTSGGNEQFFGPGTRLTVL.

V and J are TRBV7-2 and TRBJ2-1, with 11 bases matching TRBD2. V dropped 5 bases and J dropped 9; count of bases not matched to a gene: 6. The CDR3 has 14 residues. Germline-derived CDR1 and CDR2 are SGHTA and FQGNSA. The CDR3 sequence is CASSPGLAVGEQFF. CDR3 sequence (DNA): TGTGCCAGCAGCCCGGGACTAGCGGTCGGTGAGCAGTTCTTC.

The CDR3 nucleotides are TGTGCCAGCTGGGGGCGGACGAACACCGGGGAGCTGTTTTTT. It codes for CASWGRTNTGELFF. The V and J genes are TRBV28 and TRBJ2-2; weak D call: TRBD1 (6 bases). Germline V lookup: CDR1 MDHEN, CDR2 SYDVKM. The CDR3 is 14 residues long. Trimming removed 8 bases at V and 0 bases at J, with 10 bases between.

The rearrangement joins TRBV13 to TRBJ1-6; TRBD1 matches 9 bases. Losses at the gene ends were 3 bases for V and 3 bases for J; bases not matched to a gene: 6. The CDR3 covers 17 residues. CDR1 and CDR2 (germline): PRHDT, FYEKMQ (reference sequence). CDR3 in DNA: TGTGCCAGCAGCTTTCTCGGGGACAGGGACTATAATTCACCCCTCCACTTT. Its protein is CASSFLGDRDYNSPLHF.

The chain employs TRBV7-3 and TRBJ2-3; 11 bases are shared with TRBD2. This CDR3 has 17 amino acids. The V segment lost 0 bases and the J segment 3 bases; nucleotides outside the gene matches: 5. Per the germline V gene, CDR1 is SGHTA and CDR2 is FQGTGA. The CDR3 sequence is CASSLTPLAGGTDTQYF. The CDR3 DNA reads TGTGCCAGCAGCTTAACCCCCCTAGCGGGGGGTACAGATACGCAGTATTTT.

This clone has more than one count but fewer than ten. This chain uses TRBV5-1 with TRBJ2-1; 9 bases line up with TRBD1. V shed 2 bases and J 6 bases; nucleotides not matched to a gene: 15. CDR3 length equals 18 residues. The germline V gene encodes CDR1 SGHRS and CDR2 YFSETQ. The CDR3: CASSFSTDRTGAGNEQFF. In DNA form, the CDR3 reads TGCGCCAGCAGCTTTAGTACCGACCGGACAGGGGCGGGCAATGAGCAGTTCTTC. Together with reference TRBV5-1 and TRBJ2-1, the CDR3 gives the full variable domain: KAGVTQTPRYLIKTRGQQVTLSCSPISGHRSVSWYQQTPGQGLQFLFEYFSETQRNKGNFPGRFSGRQFSNSRSEMNVSTLELGDSALYLCASSFSTDRTGAGNEQFFGPGTRLTVL.

The chain combines TRBV19 with TRBJ2-1; TRBD1 is a possible D gene (6 bases). The V gene lost 9 bases and the J gene lost 4 bases, with 13 bases spanning the gap. Germline assignment: CDR1 LNHDA and CDR2 SQIVND (reference sequence). The CDR3 sequence is 13 residues long. CDR3 nucleotide sequence: TGTGCCAGCAGGGGAACAGGGTACAATGAGCAGTTCTTC. This sequence encodes CASRGTGYNEQFF.

This chain joins TRBV5-1 and TRBJ2-7; the D gene is possibly TRBD2 (7 bases). From germline, CDR1 is SGHRS and CDR2 YFSETQ. The length of the CDR3 is 15 residues. V lost 3 bases and J lost 3, with 16 bases in between. The CDR3 DNA reads TGCGCCAGCAGCTCTCAGGGGACTACGGACTACGAGCAGTACTTC. This codes for CASSSQGTTDYEQYF. Full variable domain (rest looked up from reference TRBV5-1 and TRBJ2-7): KAGVTQTPRYLIKTRGQQVTLSCSPISGHRSVSWYQQTPGQGLQFLFEYFSETQRNKGNFPGRFSGRQFSNSRSEMNVSTLELGDSALYLCASSSQGTTDYEQYFGPGTRLTVT.

V and J are TRBV6-5 and TRBJ1-2; TRBD1 matches at 9 bases. Trimming took 7 bases from V and 7 from J; bases not matched to a gene: 7. The CDR3 runs to 13 residues. Per germline, CDR1 MNHEY and CDR2 SVGAGI. The CDR3 loop is CASTRQGVGGYTF. The CDR3 DNA reads TGTGCCAGCACCAGACAGGGGGTGGGTGGCTACACCTTC.

This chain uses TRBV11-2 with TRBJ1-1; D gene uncertain. Germline V gene lookup returns CDR1 SGHAT and CDR2 FQNNGV. The CDR3 contains 14 residues. Between the trimmed V and J ends, which lost 4 bases and 5 bases, there was a span of 14 bases. The CDR3 here is CASSSSHGRTEAFF. CDR3 in DNA: TGTGCCAGCAGCTCCTCCCACGGGAGAACTGAAGCTTTCTTT.

The chain is built from TRBV28 and TRBJ1-5; 7 nucleotides line up with TRBD1. The CDR3 sequence is 16 residues long. Unmatched junction bases numbered 9, after V lost 5 bases and J lost 2 bases. Germline V lookup: CDR1 MDHEN, CDR2 SYDVKM. CDR3 in amino acids: CASSPATGRGNQPQHF. The DNA for the CDR3 is TGTGCCAGCAGTCCAGCGACAGGGCGAGGCAATCAGCCCCAGCATTTT.

Turning to this clone: Other nucleotide sequences in the sample specify the same CDR3. CDR3 residues: CASSLGRGEKLFF. In DNA, the CDR3 is TGCGCCAGCAGCTTGGGACGGGGTGAAAAACTGTTTTTT. The rearrangement joins TRBV5-1 to TRBJ1-4; no definite D call. Germline V gene sequence: CDR1 SGHRS, CDR2 YFSETQ. This CDR3 is 13 amino acids long. Trimming took 0 bases from V and 7 from J, leaving 7 bases between them.

The chain joins TRBV19 to TRBJ2-2; D call uncertain. The germline V gene encodes CDR1 LNHDA and CDR2 SQIVND (reference sequence). The CDR3 is 12 amino acids. Trimming pared 7 bases from V and 5 bases from J, leaving 8 bases between. The CDR3 spells CASNTETGELFF. The CDR3 DNA reads as TGTGCCAGTAATACTGAGACCGGGGAGCTGTTTTTT.

In this sample, this clone turned up many times. V is TRBV5-1 and J is TRBJ1-6, with D possibly being TRBD1 (6 bases). V was trimmed by 0 bases and J by 7 bases, leaving 11 bases between them. CDR3 length equals 15 residues. Germline CDR1 and CDR2: SGHRS and YFSETQ. The CDR3 DNA follows: TGCGCCAGCAGCTTGGAGCAGGGACAAAATTCACCCCTCCACTTT. This translates into CASSLEQGQNSPLHF.

V gene TRBV19 combines with J gene TRBJ2-7; D possibly corresponds to TRBD2 (6 bases). Per germline, CDR1 LNHDA and CDR2 SQIVND (reference sequence). V lost 3 bases, J lost 0 bases, and 15 bases lay in between. This CDR3 has 16 residues. The CDR3 coding sequence is TGTGCCAGTAGTATTCGGGACTCCTTGAACTCCTACGAGCAGTACTTC. Amino acid sequence: CASSIRDSLNSYEQYF.